These 8 T cell receptor beta chains share one sample of origin, sequenced in a study of a mutant IDH1 vaccine in newly diagnosed glioma. These receptors are not linked to any known antigen. The assay was immunoSEQ multiplex PCR, and TCRdb's table has in-frame clones only and misses some. The sample has 40,000 to 60,000 clones; roughly 73% are singletons. The time point denotes: week 5, during vaccination. The content of each vaccine dose was 300 ug of mutant IDH1 20-mer peptide, and topical imiquimod accompanied it. The material was PBMCs, obtained from a glioma patient whose treatment included an IDH1 peptide vaccine. The receptors stem from a woman aged 40-49 years with glioma.

The V gene is TRBV5-1, the J gene TRBJ1-1; weak D call: TRBD1 (6 bases). Germline-derived CDR1 and CDR2 are SGHRS and YFSETQ. V was cut by 0 bases and J by 4 bases, with 13 bases left in between. This CDR3 spans 15 amino acids. The CDR3 DNA reads as TGCGCCAGCAGCTTGGAGGGGGGCGAGGGCACTGAAGCTTTCTTT. Translation: CASSLEGGEGTEAFF.

The chain has TRBV19 and TRBJ1-1; 7 bases match TRBD1. CDR1 LNHDA and CDR2 SQIVND come from the germline V gene (reference sequence). The CDR3 contains 16 residues. J lost 0 bases, V lost 6 bases, and 10 bases had no gene match. CDR3 in amino acids: CASRNYRGVLNTEAFF. The CDR3 region has the DNA TGTGCCAGTAGAAATTACAGGGGAGTATTGAACACTGAAGCTTTCTTT. Full variable domain (outside the CDR3, taken from reference TRBV19 and TRBJ1-1): DGGITQSPKYLFRKEGQNVTLSCEQNLNHDAMYWYRQDPGQGLRLIYYSQIVNDFQKGDIAEGYSVSREKKESFPLTVTSAQKNPTAFYLCASRNYRGVLNTEAFFGQGTRLTVV.

This rearrangement joins TRBV7-6 to TRBJ2-5, with 9 bases lining up with TRBD2. V was pared by 4 bases and J by 2 bases, with 8 bases of the junction left unmatched. CDR1 is SGHVS, CDR2 FNYEAQ, per germline. The CDR3 runs to 16 residues. CDR3 sequence (DNA): TGTGCCAGCAGCTCCAGACTGGCGGGGGGGCAAGAGACCCAGTACTTC. This translates into CASSSRLAGGQETQYF.

The chain joins TRBV2 to TRBJ1-5; TRBD1 matches 11 bases. Germline values: CDR1 SNHLY, CDR2 FYNNEI. The J segment lost 5 bases and the V segment lost 6 bases, leaving 3 bases of the junction unmatched. The CDR3 spans 14 residues. CDR3 in DNA: TGTGCCAGCAGCGGGACAGGGGGGGATCAGCCCCAGCATTTT. Residues: CASSGTGGDQPQHF.

The chain links TRBV2 to TRBJ2-3; D may be TRBD2 (6 bases). V dropped 4 bases and J dropped 5 bases, with 10 bases sitting between them. The CDR3 runs 13 residues. CDR1 is SNHLY, CDR2 FYNNEI, per germline. Here the CDR3 reads CASSGWGEDTQYF. The CDR3 region has the DNA TGTGCCAGCAGTGGGTGGGGGGAAGATACGCAGTATTTT.

The chain recombines TRBV10-2 with TRBJ1-2; a possible D gene is TRBD1 (5 bases). This CDR3 has 19 residues. The germline V gene has CDR1 WSHSY and CDR2 SAAADI. V lost 4 bases and J lost 6, with 30 bases in between. This chain's CDR3 is CASSGGRVGPAGSTDGYTF. Here the CDR3 DNA reads TGCGCCAGCAGTGGGGGACGGGTAGGACCAGCAGGATCTACAGATGGCTACACCTTC.

The genes are TRBV18 and TRBJ1-1; TRBD1 matches 7 bases. This CDR3 is 15 amino acids long. J lost 1 base, V lost 1 base, and 3 bases had no gene match. The germline V gene encodes CDR1 KGHSH and CDR2 LQKENI. The CDR3 region has the DNA TGTGCCAGCTCACCACTAGGGGGCTGGAACACTGAAGCTTTCTTT. This sequence encodes CASSPLGGWNTEAFF.

The rearrangement links TRBV2 to TRBJ1-2; 8 positions agree with TRBD1. From germline, CDR1 is SNHLY and CDR2 FYNNEI. J gave up 4 bases and V 5 bases, and 6 bases lay outside the gene matches. The CDR3 is made up of 14 amino acids. The DNA for the CDR3 is TGTGCCAGCAGTCCACAGGGGGTGGCCTATGGCTACACCTTC. This translates into CASSPQGVAYGYTF.